This T cell receptor beta chain originates from a study of read filtering for tumor transcriptome and immune sequencing. Study at large: Patients were 17 to 20 male and about 14 female, mean age roughly 68 years, range about 40 to 85. TCR-mapped reads were about 3.5 to 10.27 million with IR-seq versus roughly 75 to 1,400 with RNA-seq.

Every patient had bone marrow sampled while the disease was active. From around 440 ng of RNA, a library with molecular barcoded alpha/delta and beta/gamma adaptors was made. MiXCR, run by TCRdb on the reads, gives a single entry per CDR3 protein. The profile shows 25,000 or so distinct CDR3 sequences, more than 20% of them singletons. Per the germline V gene, CDR1 is SQVTM and CDR2 is ANQGSEA. This CDR3 region has 15 residues. V was pared by 7 bases and J by 1 base, with 16 bases between. This clonotype came up many times. The chain recombines TRBV29-1 with TRBJ2-2; the D gene is possibly TRBD1 (5 bases). The sequenced sample consisted of a population of CD138-negative cells sorted from bone marrow. The sequence was obtained from a donor aged 40 or older with multiple myeloma. The CDR3 sequence: CSGRVAGKNTGELFF. In DNA, the CDR3 is TGCAGCGGACGGGTGGCAGGGAAGAACACCGGGGAGCTGTTTTTT.